This note documents a single T cell receptor (beta chain) sequence. This clonotype was observed at least ten times. No antigen is known for it. Per-base quality was not reported, and no clone a single base away is much larger than it. The record originates from a study of regulatory T cells in long-lasting Graves disease (dated by TCRdb to the early 2020s). Turning to the overall study: In the newly diagnosed Graves' disease group, patients had been taking antithyroid drugs for less than 3 months. TCR sequencing covered around 13 persistent and approximately 20 newly diagnosed Graves' disease patients, 33 samples in total. Persistent Graves' disease patients were compared with newly diagnosed Graves' disease patients by peripheral blood TCR sequencing and RNA sequencing. The study took place in China and was registered as a clinical trial. Broader findings and caveats from the paper: Persistent Graves' disease patients showed lower TCR Shannon entropy and fewer highly expanded clones than newly diagnosed patients, suggesting clonal expansion. Because the primary lesion, thyroid tissue, could not be accessed, the study looked at peripheral blood alone. TRBV28, TRBJ1-2 and TRBJ2-5 were preferentially used in persistent disease, while TRBV20-1 and TRBJ2-1 were favored in newly diagnosed disease. Sequencing and analysis were restricted to the TCR beta chain. Patients with persistent disease shared more public clonotypes (fewer than 3,000) than newly diagnosed patients did (more than 900). As a limitation, the authors acknowledged that the small sample size may reduce accuracy.

Library creation used multiplex PCR. TCRdb lists the instrument as Illumina HiSeq 4000. iRepertoire HTBI primers and Arm-PCR amplification of CDR3 regions were used to construct TCR beta libraries. Before sequencing, the PCR products underwent gel purification. In the original analysis: Across samples, approximately 68 TRBV and 13 to 15 TRBJ segments were identified and used for gene usage analysis of CDR3 amino acid clonotypes. COPE and FqMerger were used to merge filtered high-quality paired reads into contigs. BLAST was used to align contigs to IMGT TRBV, TRBD and TRBJ reference genes, and CDR3 was defined according to IMGT. Clonotypes above 0.1% frequency were classified as highly expanded clones. Shannon entropy served as the measure of repertoire diversity, while the Gini coefficient captured V-J evenness. A clonotype was considered public if more than one individual shared it. Clones were called with MiXCR by TCRdb after fastp trimmed the public reads at Q25, and only in-frame beta chains were retained. Identical CDR3 protein sequences are pooled into one entry, listed with their most common genes and DNA. TCRdb, not the original authors, processed these V and J calls. This sample is represented by 350,000 to 550,000 distinct CDR3 sequences; 14% to 15% of them were singletons. Roughly 17% of the sample comes from the top ten.

The CDR3, from cysteine to phenylalanine, totals 15 residues. Just the 45-base CDR3 DNA is kept, in frame starting at base 1. Looking up the germline V gene yields CDR1 ENHRY and CDR2 SYGVKD. V ends up 0 bases short and J 10 bases short, with an unmatched junction base count of 10. Per the publication, the time point label means: newly diagnosed GD, antithyroid drugs for less than 3 months. RNA was extracted from PBMCs in TRIzol for both TCR sequencing and RNA sequencing. The diagnosis of Graves' disease followed American Thyroid Association guidelines. Patients for the study were recruited at an endocrinology department in Xi'an, China. Each patient gave approximately 8.8 milliliters of peripheral blood, collected in an EDTA anticoagulant tube. Ficoll Paque Plus density gradient separation was used to isolate PBMCs, and no additional T cell sorting was done. An Agilent 2100 Bioanalyzer and agarose gel were used to assess RNA quality, and a NanoDrop 2000 was used to measure RNA concentration.

This sample was shared with a second study, whose subject was T cells in Graves' hyperthyroidism and ophthalmopathy. As the second study states: Stable Graves' hyperthyroidism was defined as the absence of progression to ophthalmopathy over 18 months of follow-up. Hyperthyroidism patients were newly diagnosed, with disease duration under 2 months, and aged 18 to 65 years. The study excluded patients with uncontrolled infections, other autoimmune diseases, pregnancy or lactation. Diagnoses were based on clinical symptoms, serum thyroxine and TRAb, thyroid ultrasound and orbital computed tomography. A first-round RT-PCR of the TCR CDR3 used the HTBI primer set with the Qiagen OneStep RT-PCR kit. Most expanded thyroid clonotypes (frequency above 0.001) were also detected in blood, suggesting blood repertoires may reflect thyroid immune responses. A model built on a 13 V-J signature distinguished ophthalmopathy from stable hyperthyroidism, reaching about 88% sensitivity and about 81% specificity in cross-validation and 80%/75% in testing. In validation, progression to ophthalmopathy was predicted by the model with 70% to 71% sensitivity and 72.22% specificity, a median of 6.5 months before onset. To identify distinguishing TCR V-J signatures, a discovery cohort of roughly 100 patients was used, comprising approximately 40 with Graves' ophthalmopathy and around 57 with stable Graves' hyperthyroidism. Prospective prediction of ophthalmopathy was tested in an independent validation cohort consisting of 18 hyperthyroidism patients and around 16 patients who later progressed to ophthalmopathy. The roughly 90 discovery patients were divided at random into training and test sets in a 7:3 ratio. In addition, the study compared T-cell repertoires in thyroid tissue and in blood from five to seven Graves' hyperthyroidism patients. Following sampling, methimazole starting at 30 mg daily was given to hyperthyroidism patients, and high-dose intravenous methylprednisolone was given to ophthalmopathy patients. Libraries were constructed in a second round of multiplex PCR, after which size selection and purification were carried out. The libraries were sequenced on an Illumina HiSeq2000 using paired-end 100 bp reads. SOAPnuke was used to process the raw data, removing reads that contained adapters or uncalled bases, had a mean Phred below 15, or lacked an exact match to the constant primer or identifier. High-quality paired reads were merged with COPE v1.2.5, and unique nucleotide sequences were defined as clonotypes. Clonotypes were aligned to IMGT TRBV, TRBD and TRBJ reference segments using MiTCR v1.1. The analysis included only V-J combinations with a frequency above 0.0001, which together covered roughly 99% of the repertoires. A TCS score was defined as the ratio of F50 (clonal expansion) to E x V (chaos), with BLOSUM62-based TCRdist applied between CDR3 peptides within each V-J. Welch's t-statistics and random forest reduced fewer than 550 V-J features to roughly 13, which were used in a naive Bayes classifier (R e1071). Sample size was not statistically predetermined, and blinding of investigators to group allocation was not performed. TCR Vbeta CDR3 sequencing of 120 to 150 peripheral blood samples (around 45 ophthalmopathy, roughly 74 hyperthyroidism and some 17 progressor patients) is reported in the paper.

The origin of this receptor is a woman aged 25 to 39 with Graves disease. Donor details come from another sample of the same person, matched by shared clones. Sample: peripheral blood mononuclear cells (PBMCs), taken at new diagnosis, from a patient treated with antithyroid drugs. The V and J genes are TRBV10-3 and TRBJ1-1, with TRBD1 matching 8 junction bases. The DNA reads TGTGCCATCAGTGAGTCGGGGACAGGCCCCCGAGGAGCTTTCTTT. This sequence encodes CAISESGTGPRGAFF.